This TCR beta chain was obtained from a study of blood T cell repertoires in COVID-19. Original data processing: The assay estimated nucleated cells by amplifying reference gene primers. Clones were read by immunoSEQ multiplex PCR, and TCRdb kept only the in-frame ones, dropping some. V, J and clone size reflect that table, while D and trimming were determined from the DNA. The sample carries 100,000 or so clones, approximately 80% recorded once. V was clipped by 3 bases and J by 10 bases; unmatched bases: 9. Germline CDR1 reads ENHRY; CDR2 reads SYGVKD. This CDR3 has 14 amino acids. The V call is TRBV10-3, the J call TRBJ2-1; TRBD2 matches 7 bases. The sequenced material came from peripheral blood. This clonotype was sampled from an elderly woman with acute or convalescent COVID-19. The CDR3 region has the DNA TGTGCCATCAGTGACTCGACTAGCTCGTGGGAGCAGTTCTTC. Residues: CAISDSTSSWEQFF.